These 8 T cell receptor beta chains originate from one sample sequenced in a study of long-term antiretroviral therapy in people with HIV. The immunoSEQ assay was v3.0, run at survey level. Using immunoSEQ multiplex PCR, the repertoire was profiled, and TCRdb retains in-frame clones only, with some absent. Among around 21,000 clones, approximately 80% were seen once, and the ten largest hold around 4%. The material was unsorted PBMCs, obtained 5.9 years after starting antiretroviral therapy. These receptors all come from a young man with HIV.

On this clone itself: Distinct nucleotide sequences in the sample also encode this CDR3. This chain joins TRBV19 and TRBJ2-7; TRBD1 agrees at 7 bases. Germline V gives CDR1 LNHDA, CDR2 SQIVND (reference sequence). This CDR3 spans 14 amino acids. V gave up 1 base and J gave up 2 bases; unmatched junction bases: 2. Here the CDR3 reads CASSIGTGTYEQYF. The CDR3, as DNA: TGTGCCAGTAGTATAGGGACAGGAACCTACGAGCAGTACTTC.

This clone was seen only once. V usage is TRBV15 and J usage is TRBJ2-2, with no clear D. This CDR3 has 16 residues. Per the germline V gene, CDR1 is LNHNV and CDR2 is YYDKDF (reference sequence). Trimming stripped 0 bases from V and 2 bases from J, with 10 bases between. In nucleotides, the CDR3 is TGTGCCACCAGCAGAGATCGAGGAGATAACACCGGGGAGCTGTTTTTT. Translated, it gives CATSRDRGDNTGELFF. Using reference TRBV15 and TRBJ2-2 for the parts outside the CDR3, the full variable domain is DAMVIQNPRYQVTQFGKPVTLSCSQTLNHNVMYWYQQKSSQAPKLLFHYYDKDFNNEADTPDNFQSRRPNTSFCFLDIRSPGLGDTAMYLCATSRDRGDNTGELFFGEGSRLTVL.

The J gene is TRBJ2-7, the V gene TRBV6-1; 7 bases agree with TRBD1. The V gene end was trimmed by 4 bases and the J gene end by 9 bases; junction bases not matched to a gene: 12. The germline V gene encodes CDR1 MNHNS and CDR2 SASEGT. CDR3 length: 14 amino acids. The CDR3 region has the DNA TGTGCCAGCAGTGCGCTGGGACAGATTCCGTCGCAGTACTTC. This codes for CASSALGQIPSQYF.

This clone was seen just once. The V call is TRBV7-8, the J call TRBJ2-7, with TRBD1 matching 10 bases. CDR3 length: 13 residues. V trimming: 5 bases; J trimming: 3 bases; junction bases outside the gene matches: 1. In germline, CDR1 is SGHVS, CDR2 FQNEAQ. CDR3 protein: CASSGDRGYEQYF. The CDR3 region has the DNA TGTGCCAGCAGCGGGGACAGGGGCTACGAGCAGTACTTC.

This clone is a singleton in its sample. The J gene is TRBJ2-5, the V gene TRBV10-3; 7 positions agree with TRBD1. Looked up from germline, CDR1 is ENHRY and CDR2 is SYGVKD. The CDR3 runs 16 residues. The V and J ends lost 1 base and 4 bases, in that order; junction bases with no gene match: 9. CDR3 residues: CAISEWVLGGRETQYF. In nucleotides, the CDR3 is TGTGCCATCAGTGAGTGGGTTTTAGGGGGCAGAGAGACCCAGTACTTC.

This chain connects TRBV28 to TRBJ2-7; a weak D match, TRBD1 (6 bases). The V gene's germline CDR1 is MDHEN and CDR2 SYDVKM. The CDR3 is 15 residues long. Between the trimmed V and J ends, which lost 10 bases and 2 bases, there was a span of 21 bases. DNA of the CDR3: TGTGCCACCGTACAGGGCTACAAATTAACCTACGAGCAGTACTTC. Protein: CATVQGYKLTYEQYF.

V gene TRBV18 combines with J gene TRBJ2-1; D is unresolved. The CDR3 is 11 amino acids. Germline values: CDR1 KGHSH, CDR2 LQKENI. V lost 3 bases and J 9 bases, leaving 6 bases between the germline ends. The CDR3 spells CASSPLSEQFF. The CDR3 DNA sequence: TGTGCCAGCTCACCTTTGAGTGAGCAGTTCTTC.

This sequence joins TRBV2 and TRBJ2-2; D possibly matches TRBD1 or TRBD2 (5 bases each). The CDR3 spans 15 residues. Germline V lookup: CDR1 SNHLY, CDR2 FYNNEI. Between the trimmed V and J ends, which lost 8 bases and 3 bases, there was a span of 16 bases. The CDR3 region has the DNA TGTGCCAGCTCCCCCGAGGGGACGTACACCGGGGAGCTGTTTTTT. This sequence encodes CASSPEGTYTGELFF.